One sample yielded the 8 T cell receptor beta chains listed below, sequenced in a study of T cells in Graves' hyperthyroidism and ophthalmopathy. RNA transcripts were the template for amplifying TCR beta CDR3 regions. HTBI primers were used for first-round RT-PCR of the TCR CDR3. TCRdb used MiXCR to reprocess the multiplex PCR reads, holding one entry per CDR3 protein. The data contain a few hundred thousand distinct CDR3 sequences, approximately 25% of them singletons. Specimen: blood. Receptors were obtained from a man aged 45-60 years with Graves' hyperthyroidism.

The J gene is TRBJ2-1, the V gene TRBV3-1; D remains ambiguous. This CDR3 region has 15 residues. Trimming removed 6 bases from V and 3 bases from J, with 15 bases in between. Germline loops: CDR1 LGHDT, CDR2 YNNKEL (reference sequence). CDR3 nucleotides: TGTGCCAGCAGTGAACGGACCGGATACTACAATGAGCAGTTCTTC. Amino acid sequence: CASSERTGYYNEQFF.

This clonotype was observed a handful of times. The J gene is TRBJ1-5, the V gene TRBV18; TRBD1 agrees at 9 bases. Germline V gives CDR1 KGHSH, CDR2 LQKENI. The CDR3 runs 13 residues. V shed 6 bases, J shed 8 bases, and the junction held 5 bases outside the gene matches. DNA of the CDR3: TGTGCCAGCTCTATTTGGACAGGGGAGCCCCAGCATTTT. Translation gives CASSIWTGEPQHF.

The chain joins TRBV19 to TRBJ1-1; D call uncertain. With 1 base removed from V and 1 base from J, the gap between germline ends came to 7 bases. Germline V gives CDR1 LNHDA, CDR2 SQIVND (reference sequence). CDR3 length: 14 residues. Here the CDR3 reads CASSIGKGNTEAFF. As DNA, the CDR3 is TGTGCCAGTAGTATAGGGAAGGGGAACACTGAAGCTTTCTTT.

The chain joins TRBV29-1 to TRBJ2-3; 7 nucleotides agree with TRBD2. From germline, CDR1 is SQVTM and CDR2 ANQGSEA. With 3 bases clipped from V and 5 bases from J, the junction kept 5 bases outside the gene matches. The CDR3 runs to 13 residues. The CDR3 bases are TGCAGCGTTGAGATGGGGAGGGGAGATACGCAGTATTTT. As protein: CSVEMGRGDTQYF.

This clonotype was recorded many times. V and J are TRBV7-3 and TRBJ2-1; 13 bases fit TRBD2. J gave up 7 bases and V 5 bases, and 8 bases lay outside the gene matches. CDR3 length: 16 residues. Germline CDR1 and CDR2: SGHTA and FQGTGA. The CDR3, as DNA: TGTGCCAGCAGCCGCGATACTAGCGGGAGGGAGAATGAGCAGTTCTTC. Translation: CASSRDTSGRENEQFF.

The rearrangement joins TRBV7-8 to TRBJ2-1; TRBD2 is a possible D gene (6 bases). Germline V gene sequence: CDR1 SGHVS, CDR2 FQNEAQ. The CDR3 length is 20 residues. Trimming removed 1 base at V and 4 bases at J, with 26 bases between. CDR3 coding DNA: TGTGCCAGCAGCTTAGAACCGGTAGGGCAGGGCGGGACCTTTTACAATGAGCAGTTCTTC. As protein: CASSLEPVGQGGTFYNEQFF.

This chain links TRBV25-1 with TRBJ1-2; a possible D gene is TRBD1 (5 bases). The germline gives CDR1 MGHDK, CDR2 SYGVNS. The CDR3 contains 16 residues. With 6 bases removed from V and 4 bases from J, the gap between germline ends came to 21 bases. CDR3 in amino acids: CASSQSGDGRRYGYTF. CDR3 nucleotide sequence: TGTGCCAGCAGCCAATCCGGGGACGGACGCCGCTATGGCTACACCTTC.

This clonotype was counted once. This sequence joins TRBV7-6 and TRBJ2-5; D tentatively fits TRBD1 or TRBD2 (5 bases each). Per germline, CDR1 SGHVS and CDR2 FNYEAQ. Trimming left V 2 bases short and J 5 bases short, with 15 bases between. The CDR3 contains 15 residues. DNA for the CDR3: TGTGCCAGCAGCTTATCCGGGGCTAGAGTGGAGACCCAGTACTTC. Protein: CASSLSGARVETQYF.